This TCR beta chain was observed in a study of T-cell memory formation after mild COVID-19. Study context: TCR clusters were mostly confined to one donor each. Regarding the study as a whole: From day 15 to 85, contracting clones were balanced between CD4 and CD8, whereas later expanders leaned toward CD4+.

Germline CDR1 and CDR2: SGHNT and YYREEE (reference sequence). The junction had 4 bases not matched to a gene; V was cut back by 0 bases and J by 5 bases. The CDR3 length is 14 residues. A remark on this clonotype: Antigen: not known.

TCRdb used MiXCR to reprocess the 5' RACE reads, holding one entry per CDR3 protein. This sample has about 150,000 distinct CDR3 sequences, with 25% to 40% found just once. This TCR was sampled from an adult woman who had mild COVID-19 (a few samples of this study predate the infection). Cell type and time point are not known. This chain joins TRBV5-4 and TRBJ2-5, with 7 bases aligning to TRBD2. The source material was PBMCs or a T cell subset sorted from them (not recorded which). The CDR3 reads CASSLGIGGETQYF. CDR3 DNA: TGTGCCAGCAGCTTGGGGATCGGGGGGGAGACCCAGTACTTC.